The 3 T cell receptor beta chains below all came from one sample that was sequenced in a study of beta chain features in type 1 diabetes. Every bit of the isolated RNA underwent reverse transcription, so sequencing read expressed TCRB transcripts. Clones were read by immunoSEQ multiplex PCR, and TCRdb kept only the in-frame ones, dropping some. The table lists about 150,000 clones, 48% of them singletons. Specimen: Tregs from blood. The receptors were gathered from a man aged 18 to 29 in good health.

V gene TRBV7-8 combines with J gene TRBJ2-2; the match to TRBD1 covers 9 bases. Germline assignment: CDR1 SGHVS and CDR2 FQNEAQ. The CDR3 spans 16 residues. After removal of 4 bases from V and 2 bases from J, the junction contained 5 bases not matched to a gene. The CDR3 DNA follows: TGTGCCAGCAGCTGGGGGGGACAGGGCAACACCGGGGAGCTGTTTTTT. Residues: CASSWGGQGNTGELFF. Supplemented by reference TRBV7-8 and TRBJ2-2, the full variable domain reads GAGVSQSPRYKVAKRGQDVALRCDPISGHVSLFWYQQALGQGPEFLTYFQNEAQLDKSGLPSDRFFAERPEGSVSTLKIQRTQQEDSAVYLCASSWGGQGNTGELFFGEGSRLTVL.

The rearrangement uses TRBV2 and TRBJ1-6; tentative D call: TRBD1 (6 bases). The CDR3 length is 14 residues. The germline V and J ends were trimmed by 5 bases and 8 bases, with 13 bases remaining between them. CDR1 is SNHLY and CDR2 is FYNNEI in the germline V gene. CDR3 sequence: CASSRTEPYSPLHF. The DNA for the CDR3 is TGTGCCAGCAGTAGGACAGAACCTTATTCACCCCTCCACTTT. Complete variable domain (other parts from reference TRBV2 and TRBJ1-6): EPEVTQTPSHQVTQMGQEVILRCVPISNHLYFYWYRQILGQKVEFLVSFYNNEISEKSEIFDDQFSVERPDGSNFTLKIRSTKLEDSAMYFCASSRTEPYSPLHFGNGTRLTVT.

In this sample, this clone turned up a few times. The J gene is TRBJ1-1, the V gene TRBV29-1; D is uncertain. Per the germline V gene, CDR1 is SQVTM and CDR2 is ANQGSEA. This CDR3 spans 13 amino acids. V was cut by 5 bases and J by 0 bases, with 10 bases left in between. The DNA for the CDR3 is TGCAGCGTTCAATGGAGCATGAACACTGAAGCTTTCTTT. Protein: CSVQWSMNTEAFF.